This record looks at one TCR beta chain sequence and its context. Its antigen has not been determined. Per-nucleotide qualities are absent, and no much larger clonotype sits a single base away. The cysteine opens and the phenylalanine closes a CDR3 of 12 amino acids. Of the read, only the CDR3 DNA is kept; its 36 bases are in frame from base 1. V and J lose 5 bases and 2 bases, and a span of 9 bases separates them. Via the germline V gene (reference sequence), CDR1 is GTSNPN and CDR2 SVGIG. Peripheral blood CD8+ and CD4+ T cells from healthy donors, Susac syndrome patients and multiple sclerosis patients were profiled by high-throughput TCR beta sequencing. Treatment-naive patients with stable or active relapsing-remitting disease fulfilling revised McDonald criteria were used as multiple sclerosis controls. Bulk CD8+ and CD4+ T cells were purified magnetically by negative isolation, whereas CD8+ TEMRA cells were enriched by FACS. Blood was collected in EDTA tubes and processed within 24 hours, with PBMCs isolated through density gradient centrifugation. PBMCs intended for TCR sequencing were frozen in liquid nitrogen and were later thawed in a 37 degrees C water bath. The sorted or isolated CD4+, CD8+ and CD8+ TEMRA cells reached a purity of at least 90%.

This sample is part of a study of CD8 T cells in Susac syndrome (dated by TCRdb to about 2019). Study-level background: Whether CD8+ T cell activation and differentiation in Susac syndrome was antigen driven was tested using repertoire sequencing.

RNA was extracted using the RNeasy kit, and about 0.5 to 1 ug of the RNA was reverse transcribed with random hexamers. The immunoSEQ multiplex PCR assay, which covers 54 Vbeta and 13 Jbeta segments, was used to amplify TCR beta CDR3 regions. To correct PCR amplification bias, a synthetic template baseline was used for both primer optimization and computational correction. The study's processing was this. Only productive sequences were kept, with reads annotated to V, D and J genes according to IMGT and analyzed in immunoSEQ Analyzer. Clonality was calculated as one minus the Shannon entropy normalized by log2 of the number of productive unique sequences. For each patient and control, public and private clones were evaluated within the 100 most prevalent clones. Susac-specific clones were defined as absent from healthy and MS cohorts, over a thousand published viral clones and other ImmuneACCESS disease sequences. TCRdb trimmed the raw reads at Q25, called clones with MiXCR and kept productive beta chains. Rows merge per CDR3 protein into single entries with the most common DNA and genes. For this entry, the V and J calls and clone size follow TCRdb and not the study's own pipeline. A total of 300,000 to 350,000 distinct CDR3 sequences appear in this sample, 90% to 95% of them only once. About 0.063% of the sample rests with the top ten.

Paper-wide results and their limitations: The number of individuals in the TCR sequencing and HLA analysis was acknowledged as relatively small.

The receptor was isolated from a human donor with multiple sclerosis. Sequenced input: CD4+ T cells from PBMCs. The rearrangement combines TRBV30 with TRBJ1-2; confidence is insufficient to name the D gene. At the DNA level, the sequence is TGTGCCTGGGACGACCGAAACTATGGCTACACCTTC. It translates to CAWDDRNYGYTF.